Listed here are 14 T cell receptor beta chains from one sample, sequenced in a study of vaccination and CD4 T cells after COVID-19. Their cognate antigens are unknown. Oncomine TCR Beta short-read sequencing was applied to DNA from cultured CD4+ T cells. TCRdb independently ran MiXCR on the PCR reads; one entry per CDR3 protein. The sample gives about 15,000 distinct CDR3 sequences, 53% of which show up once; 4.5% to 5.5% is in the top ten. Described treatment: approximately 9-day PBMC culture with coronavirus spike peptide pools or control peptides (ViraFEST assay). The source was CD4+ T cells from blood, cultured in vitro, collected before SARS-CoV-2 vaccination. The source is a human donor who had recovered from COVID-19.

The chain is built from TRBV7-6 and TRBJ2-2; TRBD2 matches at 8 bases. Germline V gives CDR1 SGHVS, CDR2 FNYEAQ. This CDR3 is 16 amino acids long. Trimming took 1 base from V and 7 from J; bases not matched to a gene: 8. In DNA, the CDR3 is TGTGCCAGCAGCTTAGGGACTAGCAGTACAAACGGGGAGCTGTTTTTT. Residues: CASSLGTSSTNGELFF.

The V call is TRBV19, the J call TRBJ2-5, with D maybe TRBD1 (6 bases). The CDR3 has 16 amino acids. Germline V gives CDR1 LNHDA, CDR2 SQIVND (reference sequence). The V gene lost 6 bases and the J gene lost 4 bases, with 21 bases spanning the gap. CDR3 sequence: CASSQSPGVGGETQYF. The CDR3 DNA follows: TGTGCCAGTAGCCAATCTCCAGGGGTTGGAGGAGAGACCCAGTACTTC.

This chain connects TRBV20-1 to TRBJ2-1; 11 bases line up with TRBD2. Germline trimming cut 3 bases from V and 0 bases from J; bases unmatched to any gene: 7. The CDR3 runs 17 residues. Germline V gene sequence: CDR1 DFQATT, CDR2 SNEGSKA (reference sequence). Here the CDR3 reads CSARGTSGRRSYNEQFF. The DNA of the CDR3 is TGCAGTGCTAGGGGGACTAGCGGACGACGCTCCTACAATGAGCAGTTCTTC.

The chain recombines TRBV5-6 with TRBJ1-1; D possibly corresponds to TRBD1 (5 bases). Germline CDR1 is SGHDT and CDR2 is YYEEEE. This CDR3 contains 16 residues. Trimming took off 2 bases at V and 2 bases at J, with 16 bases between the two ends. The CDR3 here is CASSLRTGTVNTEAFF. Here the CDR3 DNA reads TGTGCCAGCAGCTTAAGGACCGGGACGGTAAACACTGAAGCTTTCTTT.

This rearrangement joins TRBV12-3 or TRBV12-4 to TRBJ1-5; 8 nucleotides line up with TRBD1. The V gene end was trimmed by 5 bases and the J gene end by 7 bases; junction bases not matched to a gene: 4. The CDR3 runs 13 residues. CDR3 nucleotides: TGTGCCAGCAGTCCAGGGGGCTGGCAGCCCCAGCATTTT. Translating it yields CASSPGGWQPQHF.

This chain links TRBV27 with TRBJ2-2; perhaps TRBD2 as D (6 bases). Trimming took 5 bases from V and 1 from J, leaving 11 bases between them. There are 15 residues in the CDR3. Germline V gives CDR1 MNHEY, CDR2 SMNVEV (reference sequence). The CDR3 nucleotides read TGTGCCAGCAGTCTCACGGGAGTGAACACCGGGGAGCTGTTTTTT. Its protein is CASSLTGVNTGELFF.

CDR3 in DNA: TGTGCCAGCGGGTTTGGACTGAGCACAGATACGCAGTATTTT. This encodes CASGFGLSTDTQYF. V usage is TRBV6-1 and J usage is TRBJ2-3; D may be TRBD2 (5 bases). The V and J ends lost 8 bases and 0 bases respectively, with 12 bases between them. Germline V lookup: CDR1 MNHNS, CDR2 SASEGT. This CDR3 has 14 residues.

This clonotype was observed a few times. This chain uses TRBV4-1 with TRBJ1-1; D call uncertain. CDR3 length equals 15 residues. Germline V CDR1 and CDR2: MGHRA, YSYEKL. V was shortened by 0 bases and J by 0 bases, with 8 bases between the two germline ends. CDR3 in DNA: TGCGCCAGCAGCCAAGAGGCAGCTGTGAACACTGAAGCTTTCTTT. Its protein is CASSQEAAVNTEAFF.

This clonotype showed up just once. This sequence joins TRBV19 and TRBJ2-5, with a possible D match to TRBD1 (6 bases). This CDR3 is 14 amino acids long. Trimming took 3 bases from V and 6 from J, leaving 14 bases between them. Germline V lookup: CDR1 LNHDA, CDR2 SQIVND (reference sequence). CDR3 DNA sequence: TGTGCCAGTAGTATGAGGCAGGGGCTTAAGACCCAGTACTTC. Protein product: CASSMRQGLKTQYF.

The gene calls are TRBV7-8 and TRBJ1-6; D remains ambiguous. CDR3 length: 11 amino acids. The V end lost 1 base, the J end lost 9 bases, and 1 base lay between the germline ends. Germline V CDR1 and CDR2: SGHVS, FQNEAQ. CDR3 residues: CASSLGSPLHF. The CDR3 DNA sequence: TGTGCCAGCAGCTTAGGTTCACCCCTCCACTTT.

The V and J genes are TRBV5-1 and TRBJ1-1; 7 bases align to TRBD1. There are 15 residues in the CDR3. After removal of 4 bases from V and 1 base from J, the junction contained 7 bases not matched to a gene. Germline V CDR1 and CDR2: SGHRS, YFSETQ. The CDR3 reads CASSTGTVPNTEAFF. The CDR3 nucleotides are TGCGCCAGCAGCACCGGGACAGTGCCGAACACTGAAGCTTTCTTT. The whole variable domain, remainder taken from reference TRBV5-1 and TRBJ1-1, is KAGVTQTPRYLIKTRGQQVTLSCSPISGHRSVSWYQQTPGQGLQFLFEYFSETQRNKGNFPGRFSGRQFSNSRSEMNVSTLELGDSALYLCASSTGTVPNTEAFFGQGTRLTVV.

This chain links TRBV19 with TRBJ2-5; the D is unclear. Germline V CDR1 and CDR2: LNHDA, SQIVND (reference sequence). The germline V and J ends were trimmed by 7 bases and 0 bases, with 9 bases remaining between them. There are 13 residues in the CDR3. The CDR3 loop is CASKRTYQETQYF. CDR3 bases: TGTGCCAGTAAACGGACGTACCAAGAGACCCAGTACTTC.

The chain links TRBV28 to TRBJ2-3; D remains ambiguous. In germline, CDR1 is MDHEN, CDR2 SYDVKM. The length of the CDR3 is 13 residues. V lost 6 bases and J lost 1, with 8 bases in between. CDR3 bases: TGTGCCAGCAGGAGGACCGGCACAGATACGCAGTATTTT. Its translation is CASRRTGTDTQYF. Drawing the rest from reference TRBV28 and TRBJ2-3, the complete variable domain is DVKVTQSSRYLVKRTGEKVFLECVQDMDHENMFWYRQDPGLGLRLIYFSYDVKMKEKGDIPEGYSVSREKKERFSLILESASTNQTSMYLCASRRTGTDTQYFGPGTRLTVL.

The chain recombines TRBV19 with TRBJ1-4, with D possibly being TRBD1 (6 bases). The length of the CDR3 is 15 residues. Germline V lookup: CDR1 LNHDA, CDR2 SQIVND (reference sequence). Trimming shortened V by 1 base and J by 10 bases, and 16 bases separated the two germline ends. CDR3: CASSIAPGEGGKLFF. The CDR3 bases are TGTGCCAGTAGTATAGCTCCAGGGGAAGGCGGAAAACTGTTTTTT.